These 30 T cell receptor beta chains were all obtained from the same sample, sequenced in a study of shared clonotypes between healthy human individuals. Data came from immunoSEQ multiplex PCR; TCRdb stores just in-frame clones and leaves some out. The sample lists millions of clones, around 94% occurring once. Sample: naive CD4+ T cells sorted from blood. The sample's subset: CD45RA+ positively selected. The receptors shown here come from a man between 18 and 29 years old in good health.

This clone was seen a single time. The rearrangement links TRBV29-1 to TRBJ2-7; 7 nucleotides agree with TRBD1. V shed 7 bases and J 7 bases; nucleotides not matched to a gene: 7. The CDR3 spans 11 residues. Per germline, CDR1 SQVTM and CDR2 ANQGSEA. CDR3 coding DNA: TGCAGCGGTGAGACAGGGAATGAGCAGTACTTC. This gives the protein CSGETGNEQYF.

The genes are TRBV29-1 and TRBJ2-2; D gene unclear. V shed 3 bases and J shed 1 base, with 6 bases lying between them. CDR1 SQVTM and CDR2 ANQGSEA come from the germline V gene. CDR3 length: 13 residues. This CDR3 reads CSVDYENTGELFF. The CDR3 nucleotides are TGCAGCGTTGACTACGAGAACACCGGGGAGCTGTTTTTT.

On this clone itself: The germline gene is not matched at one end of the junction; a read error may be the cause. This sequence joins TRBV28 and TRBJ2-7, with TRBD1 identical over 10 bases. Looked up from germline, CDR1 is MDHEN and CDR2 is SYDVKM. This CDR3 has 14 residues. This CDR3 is CASSLDGRRDRGHF. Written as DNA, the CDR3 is TGTGCCAGCAGTTTAGATGGTCGAAGGGACAGGGGTCACTTC.

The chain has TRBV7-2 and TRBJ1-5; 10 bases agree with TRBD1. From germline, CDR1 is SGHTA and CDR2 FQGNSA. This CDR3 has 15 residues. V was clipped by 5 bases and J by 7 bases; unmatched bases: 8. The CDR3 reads CASSRDRGIGQPQHF. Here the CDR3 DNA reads TGTGCCAGCAGCAGGGACAGGGGAATTGGGCAGCCCCAGCATTTT.

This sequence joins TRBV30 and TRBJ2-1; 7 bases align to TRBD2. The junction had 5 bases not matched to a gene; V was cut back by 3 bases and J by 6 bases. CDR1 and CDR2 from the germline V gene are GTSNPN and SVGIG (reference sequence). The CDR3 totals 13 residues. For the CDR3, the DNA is TGTGCCTGGAGCTTTCTAGCGGTCAATGAGCAGTTCTTC. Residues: CAWSFLAVNEQFF. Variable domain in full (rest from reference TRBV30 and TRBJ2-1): SQTIHQWPATLVQPVGSPLSLECTVEGTSNPNLYWYRQAAGRGLQLLFYSVGIGQISSEVPQNLSASRPQDRQFILSSKKLLLSDSGFYLCAWSFLAVNEQFFGPGTRLTVL.

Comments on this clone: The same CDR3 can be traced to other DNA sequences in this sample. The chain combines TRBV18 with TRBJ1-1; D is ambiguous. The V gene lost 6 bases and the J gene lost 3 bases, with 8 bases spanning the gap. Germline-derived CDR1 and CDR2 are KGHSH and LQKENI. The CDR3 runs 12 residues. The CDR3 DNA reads TGTGCCAGCTCCCCGAGGGACACTGAAGCTTTCTTT. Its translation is CASSPRDTEAFF.

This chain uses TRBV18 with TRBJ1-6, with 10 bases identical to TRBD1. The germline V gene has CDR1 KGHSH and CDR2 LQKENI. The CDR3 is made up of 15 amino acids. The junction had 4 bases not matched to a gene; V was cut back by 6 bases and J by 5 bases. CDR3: CASSPTGGNNSPLHF. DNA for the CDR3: TGTGCCAGCTCTCCGACAGGGGGCAATAATTCACCCCTCCACTTT.

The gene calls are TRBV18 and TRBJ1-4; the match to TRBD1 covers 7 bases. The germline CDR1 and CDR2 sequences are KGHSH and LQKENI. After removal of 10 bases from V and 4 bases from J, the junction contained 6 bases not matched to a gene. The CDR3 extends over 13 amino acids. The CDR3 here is CATTRDSNEKLFF. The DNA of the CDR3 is TGTGCCACCACGCGGGACAGTAATGAAAAACTGTTTTTT.

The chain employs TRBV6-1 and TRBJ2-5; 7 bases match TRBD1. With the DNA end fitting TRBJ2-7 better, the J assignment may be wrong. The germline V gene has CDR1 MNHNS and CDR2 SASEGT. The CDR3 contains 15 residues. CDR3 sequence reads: CASSRQGSISYEQYF. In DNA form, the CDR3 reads TGTGCCAGCAGTCGACAGGGATCCATCTCCTACGAGCAGTACTTC.

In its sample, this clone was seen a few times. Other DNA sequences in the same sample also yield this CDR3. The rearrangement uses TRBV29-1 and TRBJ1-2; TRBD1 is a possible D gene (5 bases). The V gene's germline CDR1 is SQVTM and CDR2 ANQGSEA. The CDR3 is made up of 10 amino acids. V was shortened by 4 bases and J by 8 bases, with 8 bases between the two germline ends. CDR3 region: CSVGGEGYTF. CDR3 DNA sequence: TGCAGCGTTGGAGGGGAAGGCTACACCTTC.

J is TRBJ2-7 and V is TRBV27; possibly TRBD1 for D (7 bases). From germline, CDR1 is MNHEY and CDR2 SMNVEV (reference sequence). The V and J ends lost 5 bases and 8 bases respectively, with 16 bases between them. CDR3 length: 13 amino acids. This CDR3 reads CASSTTGRYKQYF. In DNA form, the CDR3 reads TGTGCCAGCAGTACGACAGGGAGGTACAAGCAGTACTTC.

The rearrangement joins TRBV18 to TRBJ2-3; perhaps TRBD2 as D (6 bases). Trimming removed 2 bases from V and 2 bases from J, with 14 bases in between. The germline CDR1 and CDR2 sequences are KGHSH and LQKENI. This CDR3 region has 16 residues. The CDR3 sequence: CASSPLREAATDTQYF. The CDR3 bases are TGTGCCAGCTCACCATTGAGGGAGGCGGCCACAGATACGCAGTATTTT.

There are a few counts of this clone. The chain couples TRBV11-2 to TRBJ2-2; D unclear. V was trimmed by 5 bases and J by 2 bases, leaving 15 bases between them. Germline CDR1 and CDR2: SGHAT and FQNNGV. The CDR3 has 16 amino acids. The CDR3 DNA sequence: TGTGCCAGCAGCCCCGGGTGGGCGGTCAACACCGGGGAGCTGTTTTTT. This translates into CASSPGWAVNTGELFF.

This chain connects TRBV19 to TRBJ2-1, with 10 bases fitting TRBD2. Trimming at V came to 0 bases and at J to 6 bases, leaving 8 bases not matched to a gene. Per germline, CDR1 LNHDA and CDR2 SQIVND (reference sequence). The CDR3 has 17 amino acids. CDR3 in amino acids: CASSIDLGGTSANEQFF. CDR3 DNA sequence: TGTGCCAGTAGTATAGATCTTGGCGGGACTAGCGCCAATGAGCAGTTCTTC.

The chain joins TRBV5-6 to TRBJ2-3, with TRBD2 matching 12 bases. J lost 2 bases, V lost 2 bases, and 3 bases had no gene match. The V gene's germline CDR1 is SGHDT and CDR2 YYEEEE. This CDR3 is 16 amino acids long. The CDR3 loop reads CASSFLAGGPTDTQYF. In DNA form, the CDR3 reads TGTGCCAGCAGCTTCCTAGCGGGAGGGCCCACAGATACGCAGTATTTT.

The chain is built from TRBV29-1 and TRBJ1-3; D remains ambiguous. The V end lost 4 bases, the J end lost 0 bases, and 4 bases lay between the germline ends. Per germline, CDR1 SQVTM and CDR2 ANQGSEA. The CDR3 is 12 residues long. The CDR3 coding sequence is TGCAGCGTTGCCTCCTCTGGAAACACCATATATTTT. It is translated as CSVASSGNTIYF.

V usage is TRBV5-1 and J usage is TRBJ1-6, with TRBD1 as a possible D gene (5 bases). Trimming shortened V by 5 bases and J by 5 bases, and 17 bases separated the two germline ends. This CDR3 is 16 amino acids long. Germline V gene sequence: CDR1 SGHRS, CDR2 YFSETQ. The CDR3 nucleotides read TGCGCCAGCAGTTCAAGGCCAGCGGGGGATAATTCACCCCTCCACTTT. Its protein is CASSSRPAGDNSPLHF.

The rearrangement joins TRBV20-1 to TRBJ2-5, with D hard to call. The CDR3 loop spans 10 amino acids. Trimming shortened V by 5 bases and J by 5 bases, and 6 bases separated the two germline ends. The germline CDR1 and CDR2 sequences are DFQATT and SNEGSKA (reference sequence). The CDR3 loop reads CSAHLETQYF. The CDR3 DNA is TGCAGTGCTCACTTGGAGACCCAGTACTTC.

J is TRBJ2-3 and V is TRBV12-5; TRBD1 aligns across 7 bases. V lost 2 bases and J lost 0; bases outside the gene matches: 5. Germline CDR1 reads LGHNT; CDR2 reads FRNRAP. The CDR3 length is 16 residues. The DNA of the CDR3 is TGTGCTAGTGGTTTGAGGCAGGGGGATAGCACAGATACGCAGTATTTT. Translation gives CASGLRQGDSTDTQYF.

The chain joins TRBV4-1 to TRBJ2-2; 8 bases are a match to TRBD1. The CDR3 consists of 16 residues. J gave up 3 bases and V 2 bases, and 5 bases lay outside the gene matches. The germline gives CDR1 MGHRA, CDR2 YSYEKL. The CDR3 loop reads CASSQWAGGDTGELFF. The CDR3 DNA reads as TGCGCCAGCAGCCAATGGGCAGGGGGCGACACCGGGGAGCTGTTTTTT.

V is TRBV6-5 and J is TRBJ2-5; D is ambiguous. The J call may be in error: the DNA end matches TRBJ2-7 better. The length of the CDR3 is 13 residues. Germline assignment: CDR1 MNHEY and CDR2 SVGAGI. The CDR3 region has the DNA TGTGCCAGCAGCAACACCTACTCCTACGAGCAGTACTTC. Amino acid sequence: CASSNTYSYEQYF.

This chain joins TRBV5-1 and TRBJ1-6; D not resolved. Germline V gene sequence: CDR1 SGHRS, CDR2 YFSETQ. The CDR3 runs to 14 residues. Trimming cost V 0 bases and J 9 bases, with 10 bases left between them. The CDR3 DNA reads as TGCGCCAGCAGCTTGGCCTGGGTTGGTTCACCCCTCCACTTT. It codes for CASSLAWVGSPLHF.

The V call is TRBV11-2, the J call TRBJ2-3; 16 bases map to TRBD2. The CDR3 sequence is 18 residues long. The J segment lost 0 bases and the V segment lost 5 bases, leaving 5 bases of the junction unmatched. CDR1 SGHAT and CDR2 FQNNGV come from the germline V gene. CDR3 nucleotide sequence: TGTGCCAGCAGCCCCCCGGGACTAGCGGGGGGGAGCACAGATACGCAGTATTTT. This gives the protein CASSPPGLAGGSTDTQYF.

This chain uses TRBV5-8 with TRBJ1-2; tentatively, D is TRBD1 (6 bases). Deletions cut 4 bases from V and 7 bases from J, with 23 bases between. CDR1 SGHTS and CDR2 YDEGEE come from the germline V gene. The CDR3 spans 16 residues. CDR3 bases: TGTGCCAGCAGCCCGACCAGGGGTGAAGGAGGACTTGGCTACACCTTC. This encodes CASSPTRGEGGLGYTF. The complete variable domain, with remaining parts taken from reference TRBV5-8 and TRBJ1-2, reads EAGVTQSPTHLIKTRGQQATLRCSPISGHTSVYWYQQALGLGLQFLLWYDEGEERNRGNFPPRFSGRQFPNYSSELNVNALELEDSALYLCASSPTRGEGGLGYTFGSGTRLTVV.

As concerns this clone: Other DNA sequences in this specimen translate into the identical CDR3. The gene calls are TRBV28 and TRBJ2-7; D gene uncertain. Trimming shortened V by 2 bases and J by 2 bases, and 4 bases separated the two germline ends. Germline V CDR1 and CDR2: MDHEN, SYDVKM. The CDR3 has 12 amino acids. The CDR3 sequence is CASSLPPYEQYF. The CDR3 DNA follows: TGTGCCAGCAGTTTACCCCCCTACGAGCAGTACTTC.

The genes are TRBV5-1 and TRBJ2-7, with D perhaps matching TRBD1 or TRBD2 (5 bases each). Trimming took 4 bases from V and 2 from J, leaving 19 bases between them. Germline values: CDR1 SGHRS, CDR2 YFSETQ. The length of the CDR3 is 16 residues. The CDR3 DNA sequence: TGCGCCAGCAGCGGAGCTGCAGGGAGAATCACCTACGAGCAGTACTTC. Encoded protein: CASSGAAGRITYEQYF.

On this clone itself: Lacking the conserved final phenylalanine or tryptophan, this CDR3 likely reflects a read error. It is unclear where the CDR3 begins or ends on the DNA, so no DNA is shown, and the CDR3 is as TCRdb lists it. CDR3 region: CASSLDGSTRDL. The rearrangement uses TRBV5-6 and TRBJ1-1. Germline V gene lookup returns CDR1 SGHDT and CDR2 YYEEEE. The CDR3 contains 12 residues when both ends are counted.

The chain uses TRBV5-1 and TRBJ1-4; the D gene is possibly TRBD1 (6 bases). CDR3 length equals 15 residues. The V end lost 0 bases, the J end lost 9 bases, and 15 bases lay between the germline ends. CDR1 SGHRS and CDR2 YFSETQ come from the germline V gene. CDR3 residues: CASSLEGGIKKKLFF. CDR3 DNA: TGCGCCAGCAGCTTGGAGGGGGGAATTAAAAAAAAACTGTTTTTT.

The CDR3 DNA reads as TGTGCCTGGGATACAGGAATCAGCTCCTATAATTCACCCCTCCACTTT. This sequence encodes CAWDTGISSYNSPLHF. The genes are TRBV30 and TRBJ1-6; tentative D call: TRBD1 (5 bases). In germline, CDR1 is GTSNPN, CDR2 SVGIG (reference sequence). V lost 5 bases and J lost 0, with 14 bases in between. This CDR3 comprises 16 residues.

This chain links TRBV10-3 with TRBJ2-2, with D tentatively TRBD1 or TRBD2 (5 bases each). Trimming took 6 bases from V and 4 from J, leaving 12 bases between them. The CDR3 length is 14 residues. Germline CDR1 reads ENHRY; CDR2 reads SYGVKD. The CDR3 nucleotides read TGTGCCATCAGCGAAAGGGACCCCACCGGGGAGCTGTTTTTT. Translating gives CAISERDPTGELFF.